This TCR beta chain was captured by sequencing in a study of regulatory T cells in long-lasting Graves disease. The CDR3 totals 13 residues. Per the germline V gene, CDR1 is MNHEY and CDR2 is SMNVEV (reference sequence). V lost 1 base and J lost 4, with 6 bases in between. Time point given: newly diagnosed GD, antithyroid drugs for less than 3 months. With RNA extracted from PBMCs as input, the TCR library was made. General study results and limits: Among samples with persistent disease, TRBV28, TRBJ1-2 and TRBJ2-5 were favored. Researchers reported studying only peripheral blood, not thyroid tissue.

This clonotype was found many times. Its antigen is still unknown. Relying on iRepertoire HTBI primers and Arm-PCR of CDR3 regions, the team built TCR beta libraries. MiXCR was run by TCRdb on the multiplex PCR reads, yielding one entry per CDR3 protein. The table lists roughly 420,000 distinct CDR3 sequences, roughly 17% of them singletons. These data were likewise used in another study, on T cells in Graves' hyperthyroidism and ophthalmopathy.

The chain has TRBV27 and TRBJ2-3, with D uncertain. The receptor was derived from a woman aged 18 to 35 with Graves disease. The sequences come from peripheral blood mononuclear cells (PBMCs), collected at new diagnosis, from a patient treated with antithyroid drugs. For the CDR3, the DNA is TGTGCCAGCAGTTTATTGCTCCCAGATACGCAGTATTTT. Translating it yields CASSLLLPDTQYF.